The 22 T cell receptor beta chains given below trace back to one sample, sequenced in a study of identical twins. From the 5' RACE reads, TCRdb called clonotypes with MiXCR, one entry per CDR3 protein. The data show roughly 350,000 distinct CDR3 sequences, with roughly 9% seen just once and under 10% held by the top ten. The sequencing input was naive T cells sorted from blood. Receptor source: a woman aged 45 to 65 in good health.

This clonotype was detected ten times or more. The V gene is TRBV10-3, the J gene TRBJ2-3; D ambiguous. Between the trimmed V and J ends, which lost 11 bases and 6 bases, there was a span of 15 bases. Germline loops: CDR1 ENHRY, CDR2 SYGVKD. The CDR3 spans 12 residues. In nucleotides, the CDR3 is TGTGCCTCCAGGCTTCGGCCGGATACGCAGTATTTT. It encodes CASRLRPDTQYF.

The chain links TRBV23-1 to TRBJ2-5; TRBD1 matches 7 bases. TRBV23-1 belongs to the ORF category, with a function that is uncertain. The trim removed 0 bases at V and 2 bases at J, leaving 3 bases unmatched. The CDR3 runs 15 residues. The CDR3 DNA follows: TGCGCCAGCAGTCAATCTGACAGGGCACAAGAGACCCAGTACTTC. It is translated as CASSQSDRAQETQYF.

The chain is built from TRBV5-1 and TRBJ1-2, with 7 bases identical to TRBD1. The CDR3 covers 14 residues. Germline V gene data show CDR1 as SGHRS and CDR2 as YFSETQ. Trimming took 4 bases from V and 8 from J; bases not matched to a gene: 11. The CDR3 protein is CASSRGTEGWGYTF. CDR3 coding DNA: TGCGCCAGCAGCAGAGGGACAGAGGGATGGGGCTACACCTTC.

This clonotype was picked up many times. CDR3 in amino acids: CASSKTSGPYNEQFF. In nucleotides, the CDR3 is TGTGCCAGCAGTAAAACTAGCGGTCCCTACAATGAGCAGTTCTTC. This chain links TRBV6-5 with TRBJ2-1; 8 positions match TRBD2. The CDR3 is 15 amino acids. The ends lost 5 bases at V and 2 bases at J; junction bases unmatched: 5. Germline-derived CDR1 and CDR2 are MNHEY and SVGAGI.

The CDR3 is CASSLAKSSYNEQFF. Written as DNA, the CDR3 is TGTGCCAGCAGCTTAGCGAAGAGCTCCTACAATGAGCAGTTCTTC. V and J are TRBV7-2 and TRBJ2-1; no clear D. This CDR3 comprises 15 residues. V lost 0 bases to trimming and J lost 0 bases, with 6 bases between them. CDR1 SGHTA and CDR2 FQGNSA come from the germline V gene. Full variable domain (remainder filled in from reference TRBV7-2 and TRBJ2-1): GAGVSQSPSNKVTEKGKDVELRCDPISGHTALYWYRQSLGQGLEFLIYFQGNSAPDKSGLPSDRFSAERTGGSVSTLTIQRTQQEDSAVYLCASSLAKSSYNEQFFGPGTRLTVL.

The table lists this clonotype with a few counts. The V and J genes are TRBV29-1 and TRBJ2-5; D is possibly TRBD2 (6 bases). The germline gives CDR1 SQVTM, CDR2 ANQGSEA. The CDR3 length is 14 residues. Deletions cut 4 bases from V and 5 bases from J, with 17 bases between. The CDR3 DNA reads TGCAGCGTTGGGAAGGACGGGAGTCAGGAGACCCAGTACTTC. Translation: CSVGKDGSQETQYF.

This chain links TRBV19 with TRBJ2-2; D gene uncertain. V was trimmed by 6 bases and J by 1 base, leaving 9 bases between them. The germline gives CDR1 LNHDA, CDR2 SQIVND (reference sequence). This CDR3 is built from 14 residues. Here the CDR3 DNA reads TGTGCCAGTAGGGTCCCAGGGAACACCGGGGAGCTGTTTTTT. This translates into CASRVPGNTGELFF.

This sequence joins TRBV7-9 and TRBJ1-6; D is ambiguous. The CDR3 length is 14 residues. Germline CDR1 is SEHNR and CDR2 is FQNEAQ (reference sequence). Trimming left V 4 bases short and J 3 bases short, with 7 bases between. The CDR3 spells CASSSGNYNSPLHF. CDR3 nucleotide sequence: TGTGCCAGCAGCTCCGGGAACTATAATTCACCCCTCCACTTT. Drawing the rest from reference TRBV7-9 and TRBJ1-6, the complete variable domain is DTGVSQNPRHKITKRGQNVTFRCDPISEHNRLYWYRQTLGQGPEFLTYFQNEAQLEKSRLLSDRFSAERPKGSFSTLEIQRTEQGDSAMYLCASSSGNYNSPLHFGNGTRLTVT.

The chain uses TRBV21-1 and TRBJ1-5; the table's D call, TRBD1, has no DNA check behind it. TRBV21-1 is classified as a pseudogene. The CDR3 is 15 amino acids. The CDR3 nucleotides are TGTGCCAGCAGCCCCGAGGGGACGATCAATCAGCCCCAGCATTTT. Encoded protein: CASSPEGTINQPQHF.

The chain couples TRBV24-1 to TRBJ2-1; TRBD2 agrees at 7 bases. The V gene's germline CDR1 is KGHDR and CDR2 SFDVKD. CDR3 length: 15 residues. J gave up 7 bases and V 2 bases, and 7 bases lay outside the gene matches. CDR3 in amino acids: CATSDWSGMPNEQFF. CDR3 sequence (DNA): TGTGCCACCAGTGATTGGAGCGGGATGCCGAATGAGCAGTTCTTC.

The V and J genes are TRBV7-8 and TRBJ2-7; tentative D call: TRBD2 (6 bases). Germline assignment: CDR1 SGHVS and CDR2 FQNEAQ. Trimming took off 1 base at V and 2 bases at J, with 12 bases between the two ends. The CDR3 length is 15 residues. CDR3 nucleotides: TGTGCCAGCAGCTTAGAGTCGGGGGACCCCTACGAGCAGTACGTC. Encoded protein: CASSLESGDPYEQYV.

This clonotype was picked up many times. The chain uses TRBV28 and TRBJ1-2; 8 bases are a match to TRBD1. V dropped 8 bases and J dropped 7; count of bases not matched to a gene: 12. The CDR3 extends over 14 amino acids. Germline loops: CDR1 MDHEN, CDR2 SYDVKM. CDR3 region: CASVLRAGGSGYTF. The CDR3 DNA reads as TGTGCCAGCGTGTTGAGGGCAGGGGGCTCTGGCTACACCTTC.

V usage is TRBV5-1 and J usage is TRBJ1-1; D might be TRBD1 (5 bases). Trimming left V 3 bases short and J 0 bases short, with 12 bases between. The germline V gene has CDR1 SGHRS and CDR2 YFSETQ. The CDR3 covers 15 residues. In DNA form, the CDR3 reads TGCGCCAGCAGCTGGGGGGACGGGGTGAACACTGAAGCTTTCTTT. Its translation is CASSWGDGVNTEAFF.

The chain links TRBV7-9 to TRBJ2-7; TRBD1 is a possible D gene (6 bases). V was cut by 1 base and J by 6 bases, with 10 bases left in between. The CDR3 contains 13 residues. Germline V lookup: CDR1 SEHNR, CDR2 FQNEAQ (reference sequence). This chain's CDR3 is CASSLGAGVEQYV. The CDR3 coding sequence is TGTGCCAGCAGCTTAGGGGCAGGGGTCGAGCAGTACGTC.

The CDR3 reads CASSQRTQQETQYF. CDR3 coding DNA: TGTGCCAGCAGCCAACGGACCCAGCAAGAGACCCAGTACTTC. The chain combines TRBV3-1 with TRBJ2-5; D not resolved. The CDR3 extends over 14 amino acids. Germline V gene lookup returns CDR1 LGHDT and CDR2 YNNKEL (reference sequence). Trimming pared 2 bases from V and 2 bases from J, leaving 9 bases between.

The chain links TRBV6-6 to TRBJ2-7, with no clear D. V was trimmed by 0 bases and J by 8 bases, leaving 11 bases between them. The CDR3 covers 13 residues. The germline V gene encodes CDR1 MNHNY and CDR2 SVGAGI (reference sequence). In nucleotides, the CDR3 is TGTGCCAGCAGTTACTCGTATTTAGAAAAGCAGTACTTC. Protein product: CASSYSYLEKQYF.

This clonotype was found many times. The chain employs TRBV5-1 and TRBJ2-5; maybe TRBD2 (6 bases). Germline loops: CDR1 SGHRS, CDR2 YFSETQ. This CDR3 is built from 12 residues. Trimming took 4 bases from V and 3 from J, leaving 7 bases between them. The CDR3 loop reads CASSRREETQYF. Written as DNA, the CDR3 is TGCGCCAGCAGCAGGAGGGAAGAGACCCAGTACTTC.

This clonotype was observed a handful of times. V usage is TRBV27 and J usage is TRBJ2-5; no clear D gene. This CDR3 has 13 amino acids. Germline lookup yields CDR1 MNHEY and CDR2 SMNVEV (reference sequence). V lost 1 base, J lost 3 bases, and 6 bases lay in between. CDR3: CASSLYYKETQYF. CDR3 DNA sequence: TGTGCCAGCAGTTTATACTACAAAGAGACCCAGTACTTC.

This clonotype was detected a few times. This sequence joins TRBV20-1 and TRBJ2-5; 7 nucleotides match TRBD2. This CDR3 contains 16 residues. The germline V gene has CDR1 DFQATT and CDR2 SNEGSKA (reference sequence). V gave up 5 bases and J gave up 1 base; unmatched junction bases: 13. CDR3 protein: CSAPPFVGTTQETQYF. In DNA, the CDR3 is TGCAGTGCTCCTCCTTTTGTCGGGACTACCCAAGAGACCCAGTACTTC.

This rearrangement joins TRBV2 to TRBJ2-5, with 15 bases fitting TRBD2. Germline assignment: CDR1 SNHLY and CDR2 FYNNEI. The CDR3 runs to 16 residues. The junction had 1 base not matched to a gene; V was cut back by 4 bases and J by 1 base. CDR3 coding DNA: TGTGCCAGCAGTGGGGGACTAGCGGGGGGCCAAGAGACCCAGTACTTC. This translates into CASSGGLAGGQETQYF.

This clonotype showed up many times. The chain carries TRBV29-1 and TRBJ1-2, with D maybe TRBD1 (6 bases). The CDR3 loop spans 13 amino acids. Germline CDR1 and CDR2: SQVTM and ANQGSEA. Trimming left V 2 bases short and J 5 bases short, with 12 bases between. Here the CDR3 reads CSVERGGGYGYTF. The CDR3 DNA reads TGCAGCGTTGAACGCGGAGGGGGTTATGGCTACACCTTC.

The chain links TRBV11-2 to TRBJ2-1; TRBD2 matches at 12 bases. J lost 4 bases, V lost 5 bases, and 12 bases had no gene match. Germline lookup yields CDR1 SGHAT and CDR2 FQNNGV. This CDR3 has 18 amino acids. In DNA, the CDR3 is TGTGCCAGCAGCCTGGGACAGGGTGGACTAGCGGGATACAATGAGCAGTTCTTC. It yields the protein CASSLGQGGLAGYNEQFF.